A single sample gave rise to the 29 T cell receptor beta chains below, sequenced in a study of spatial heterogeneity in lung cancer. One entry per CDR3 protein, called by TCRdb with MiXCR from the 5' RACE reads. Of about 6,900 distinct CDR3 sequences in the sample, under 6% are singletons; the top ten hold 9%. Indicated time point: sample taken at primary tumor resection. Without sorting, whole RNA was sequenced from tumor, nontumor lung or frozen PBMC. This specimen consisted of normal lung tissue next to the tumor, obtained at surgery. These receptors were obtained from a female donor with early-stage non-small cell lung cancer.

This clonotype qualifies as medium-sized. For a library built for alpha chains, this beta chain is a stray read; little rests on its size. In nucleotides, the CDR3 is TGTGCCAGCAGCTTGGTTGGGGGTATGAACACTGAAGCTTTCTTT. Translation: CASSLVGGMNTEAFF. This chain connects TRBV5-4 to TRBJ1-1; D might be TRBD1 (5 bases). Germline V CDR1 and CDR2: SGHNT, YYREEE (reference sequence). This CDR3 is built from 15 residues. V gave up 0 bases and J gave up 0 bases, with 9 bases separating them.

In this sample, this clonotype turned up many times. Because this beta chain is a stray read in a library intended to capture alpha chains, its abundance should not be given much weight. V and J are TRBV28 and TRBJ2-1, with TRBD1 matching over 7 bases. The CDR3 loop spans 17 amino acids. V shed 3 bases and J 0 bases; nucleotides not matched to a gene: 8. CDR1 is MDHEN, CDR2 SYDVKM, per germline. CDR3 sequence reads: CASSFRTAGGSYNEQFF. The CDR3 bases are TGTGCCAGCAGTTTCCGGACCGCAGGGGGCTCCTACAATGAGCAGTTCTTC. Variable domain in full (rest from reference TRBV28 and TRBJ2-1): DVKVTQSSRYLVKRTGEKVFLECVQDMDHENMFWYRQDPGLGLRLIYFSYDVKMKEKGDIPEGYSVSREKKERFSLILESASTNQTSMYLCASSFRTAGGSYNEQFFGPGTRLTVL.

By proportion, this clonotype is medium-sized. As an off-target read in a library built for alpha chains, this beta chain has a frequency of little significance. V is TRBV10-2 and J is TRBJ2-1, with 9 bases that match TRBD1. J lost 9 bases, V lost 3 bases, and 6 bases had no gene match. The CDR3 extends over 14 amino acids. Per the germline V gene, CDR1 is WSHSY and CDR2 is SAAADI. CDR3 amino acids: CASSEGTGIFEQFF. The DNA of the CDR3 is TGCGCCAGCAGTGAAGGGACAGGGATTTTTGAGCAGTTCTTC.

Worth noting for this clonotype: An end of the junction differs from the germline gene, which may be a read error. This beta chain turned up in a library designed for alpha chains; as an off-target read, its abundance says little. The chain uses TRBV4-2 and TRBJ1-3; the D is unclear. The CDR3 contains 13 residues. Germline lookup yields CDR1 LGHNA and CDR2 YNFKEQ. In nucleotides, the CDR3 is TGTGTCAGCAGAGGGAACTTGGGAAACACCATATATTTT. It translates to CVSRGNLGNTIYF.

The table lists this clonotype with many counts. This beta chain turned up in a library designed for alpha chains; as an off-target read, its abundance says little. V gene TRBV4-1 combines with J gene TRBJ2-1; 8 bases fit TRBD1. Unmatched junction bases numbered 6, after V lost 2 bases and J lost 3 bases. Germline assignment: CDR1 MGHRA and CDR2 YSYEKL. The CDR3 sequence is 16 residues long. CDR3: CASSQRQGRNYNEQFF. CDR3 bases: TGCGCCAGCAGCCAAAGACAGGGGCGAAACTACAATGAGCAGTTCTTC.

Only a few counts were recorded for this clonotype. This beta chain is off target for a library built for alpha chains, so its abundance means little. The V and J genes are TRBV5-1 and TRBJ2-5; D is unclear. Germline loops: CDR1 SGHRS, CDR2 YFSETQ. V lost 2 bases to trimming and J lost 4 bases, with 9 bases between them. The CDR3 totals 13 residues. Here the CDR3 reads CASSFAGPETQYF. DNA of the CDR3: TGCGCCAGCAGCTTTGCAGGTCCAGAGACCCAGTACTTC.

This clonotype was seen ten or more times. This beta chain lies outside the target of a library built for alpha chains; its clone size means little. The chain has TRBV27 and TRBJ2-7; 7 bases match TRBD1. CDR3 length: 15 amino acids. The V and J ends lost 3 bases and 1 base, in that order; junction bases with no gene match: 6. Germline-derived CDR1 and CDR2 are MNHEY and SMNVEV (reference sequence). CDR3 amino acids: CASSFGTDGSYEQYF. Here the CDR3 DNA reads TGTGCCAGCAGTTTTGGGACAGACGGATCCTACGAGCAGTACTTC.

Judged by abundance, this clonotype is medium-sized. The library was built for alpha chains, so this beta chain is an off-target read and its size means little. This chain joins TRBV10-3 and TRBJ1-1; 9 positions agree with TRBD1. Trimming cost V 7 bases and J 0 bases; bases outside gene matches: 9. CDR1 is ENHRY, CDR2 SYGVKD, per germline. The CDR3 runs to 16 residues. In DNA, the CDR3 is TGTGCCATCAAGGCACAGGGGGCAAATATGAACACTGAAGCTTTCTTT. Translating it yields CAIKAQGANMNTEAFF.

This clonotype was detected only a few times. This beta chain appears as a stray read in a library generated for alpha chains; its size is not informative. The chain uses TRBV3-1 and TRBJ2-7; 12 bases fit TRBD2. V lost 4 bases to trimming and J lost 2 bases; unmatched junction nucleotides: 0. This CDR3 is 14 amino acids long. Germline CDR1 and CDR2: LGHDT and YNNKEL (reference sequence). The CDR3 DNA is TGTGCCAGCAGCCGGACTAGCGGGACCTACGAGCAGTACTTC. This sequence encodes CASSRTSGTYEQYF.

This clonotype was observed at least ten times. With the library built for alpha chains, this beta chain is off target and its frequency is not meaningful. The chain combines TRBV29-1 with TRBJ2-3; maybe TRBD1 (6 bases). There are 15 residues in the CDR3. The V gene's germline CDR1 is SQVTM and CDR2 ANQGSEA. Between the trimmed V and J ends, which lost 6 bases and 1 base, there was a span of 17 bases. The CDR3 is CSVATGTAGTDTQYF. In DNA, the CDR3 is TGCAGCGTGGCCACAGGGACGGCCGGCACAGATACGCAGTATTTT.

This clonotype is labeled large. Because the library targeted alpha chains, this beta chain is an off-target read whose size means little. This chain uses TRBV10-3 with TRBJ2-6; no clear D. V gave up 11 bases and J gave up 2 bases, with 10 bases separating them. The CDR3 length is 13 residues. CDR1 ENHRY and CDR2 SYGVKD come from the germline V gene. CDR3 in DNA: TGTGCCGCCTCAGAACCTGGGGCCAACGTCCTGACTTTC. Translation: CAASEPGANVLTF.

This clonotype appeared many times. This beta chain is an off-target read within a library intended for alpha chains, so its frequency means little. The chain uses TRBV5-1 and TRBJ2-2; D unclear. The CDR3 is 15 residues long. From germline, CDR1 is SGHRS and CDR2 YFSETQ. Trimming stripped 4 bases from V and 4 bases from J, with 14 bases between. CDR3 bases: TGCGCCAGCAGCGGGCCTGGCGGATCCACCGGGGAGCTGTTTTTT. Its protein is CASSGPGGSTGELFF.

Concerning this clonotype itself: This beta chain is a stray sequence in a library constructed for alpha chains; its clone size is not meaningful. The V call is TRBV3-1, the J call TRBJ2-7; a possible D gene is TRBD1 (6 bases). Trimming pared 1 base from V and 3 bases from J, leaving 10 bases between. Looked up from germline, CDR1 is LGHDT and CDR2 is YNNKEL (reference sequence). The CDR3 has 14 amino acids. This CDR3 reads CASSQAGASYEQYF. DNA of the CDR3: TGTGCCAGCAGCCAAGCAGGGGCCAGCTACGAGCAGTACTTC.

This clonotype was counted at least ten times. Being off target in a library aimed at alpha chains, this beta chain has a size of little meaning. This rearrangement joins TRBV27 to TRBJ2-4, with TRBD1 matching over 9 bases. CDR1 and CDR2 (germline): MNHEY, SMNVEV (reference sequence). The CDR3 extends over 15 amino acids. V dropped 4 bases and J dropped 7; count of bases not matched to a gene: 8. The CDR3: CASSSLDRGWNIQYF. The CDR3, as DNA: TGTGCCAGCAGTTCTTTAGACAGGGGGTGGAACATTCAGTACTTC.

This clonotype has at least ten counts. For a library built for alpha chains, this beta chain is a stray read; little rests on its size. The chain joins TRBV4-2 to TRBJ2-5; unclear D gene. The germline gives CDR1 LGHNA, CDR2 YNFKEQ. Trimming took off 1 base at V and 1 base at J, with 7 bases between the two ends. The CDR3 spans 14 residues. The CDR3 region is CASSQAVTQETQYF. The CDR3 nucleotides are TGTGCCAGCAGCCAAGCTGTTACCCAAGAGACCCAGTACTTC.

On this clonotype itself: A much larger clone lies a single base off, so this may be a read error. This beta chain was picked up by a library intended for alpha chains and is off target, so its count carries little meaning. V is TRBV15 and J is TRBJ1-1, with D hard to call. Germline CDR1 LNHNV, CDR2 YYDKDF (reference sequence). CDR3 length: 16 amino acids. Trimming cost V 0 bases and J 2 bases, with 13 bases left between them. CDR3 sequence: CATSRDGSLENTEAFF. The CDR3 coding sequence is TGTGCCACCAGCAGAGACGGGAGCCTAGAAAACACTGAAGCTTTCTTT.

In its sample, this clonotype is medium-sized. This beta chain turned up in a library designed for alpha chains; as an off-target read, its abundance says little. The chain carries TRBV11-2 and TRBJ2-1; D perhaps matches TRBD1 (6 bases). V was pared by 2 bases and J by 4 bases, with 12 bases between. CDR3 size: 15 residues. The germline CDR1 and CDR2 sequences are SGHAT and FQNNGV. CDR3 bases: TGTGCCAGCAGCTTAACAGGGTTGCTGTACAATGAGCAGTTCTTC. Its protein product is CASSLTGLLYNEQFF.

By its share, this clonotype is medium-sized. The size of this beta chain means little, since it is a stray read in a library made for alpha chains. The chain uses TRBV18 and TRBJ2-5; TRBD2 might be the D (6 bases). This CDR3 is built from 13 residues. Trimming removed 3 bases at V and 6 bases at J, with 11 bases between. In germline, CDR1 is KGHSH, CDR2 LQKENI. The CDR3 nucleotides read TGTGCCAGCTCACCGAGCGGGTTGCAGACCCAGTACTTC. Amino acids: CASSPSGLQTQYF.

This clonotype is labeled as medium-sized. A library made for alpha chains picked up this beta chain off target, so its size means little. The chain employs TRBV6-2 or TRBV6-3 and TRBJ2-3; 16 bases are shared with TRBD2. The CDR3 length is 17 residues. Germline assignment: CDR1 MNHEY and CDR2 SVGEGT. After removal of 10 bases from V and 3 bases from J, the junction contained 10 bases not matched to a gene. The CDR3 DNA reads as TGTGCCACCGAAGGGACTAGCGGGAGGGCCGGTACAGATACGCAGTATTTT. Its protein product is CATEGTSGRAGTDTQYF.

This clonotype is medium-sized in the sample. Found in a library prepared for alpha chains, this beta chain is an off-target read, and its abundance has little meaning. The rearrangement joins TRBV6-6 to TRBJ2-1; TRBD2 matches at 12 bases. The germline V gene has CDR1 MNHNY and CDR2 SVGAGI (reference sequence). This CDR3 is 16 amino acids long. Trimming cost V 5 bases and J 5 bases; bases outside gene matches: 7. The CDR3 loop is CASSGWASGRDNEQFF. DNA of the CDR3: TGTGCCAGCAGTGGGTGGGCTAGCGGGAGGGACAATGAGCAGTTCTTC.

To note about this clonotype: Because the library targeted alpha chains, this beta chain is an off-target read whose size means little. This chain connects TRBV27 to TRBJ1-5; 8 bases match TRBD1. V dropped 2 bases and J dropped 1; count of bases not matched to a gene: 1. This CDR3 region has 15 residues. Germline V gives CDR1 MNHEY, CDR2 SMNVEV (reference sequence). The CDR3 region is CASSLGQGSNQPQHF. CDR3 DNA: TGTGCCAGCAGTTTAGGACAGGGAAGCAATCAGCCCCAGCATTTT.

This clonotype was recorded many times. Little can be read into the size of this beta chain, an off-target read in a library designed for alpha chains. The chain employs TRBV29-1 and TRBJ1-5; D ambiguous. The CDR3 totals 13 residues. Germline V gene sequence: CDR1 SQVTM, CDR2 ANQGSEA. Trimming removed 2 bases from V and 6 bases from J, with 11 bases in between. In nucleotides, the CDR3 is TGCAGCGTTGAACAGGCGGAGGGTCAGCCCCAGCATTTT. Translated: CSVEQAEGQPQHF.

This clonotype was seen many times. This beta chain came through as a stray read in a library set up for alpha chains, and its size says little. The V gene is TRBV11-3, the J gene TRBJ1-1; D perhaps matches TRBD1 (5 bases). The CDR3 has 16 amino acids. The V gene's germline CDR1 is SGHNT and CDR2 YENEEA. With 6 bases removed from V and 12 bases from J, the gap between germline ends came to 29 bases. The CDR3: CASSQRMGQIGCPTFF. CDR3 bases: TGTGCCAGCAGTCAACGTATGGGGCAAATCGGCTGCCCAACTTTCTTT. The full variable domain, rest sourced from reference TRBV11-3 and TRBJ1-1, is EAGVVQSPRYKIIEKKQPVAFWCNPISGHNTLYWYLQNLGQGPELLIRYENEEAVDDSQLPKDRFSAERLKGVDSTLKIQPAELGDSAVYLCASSQRMGQIGCPTFFGQGTRLTVV.

For this clonotype: Found in a library prepared for alpha chains, this beta chain is an off-target read, and its abundance has little meaning. The chain couples TRBV2 to TRBJ2-5; no clear D. The V end lost 3 bases, the J end lost 5 bases, and 10 bases lay between the germline ends. The CDR3 is 13 residues long. Looked up from germline, CDR1 is SNHLY and CDR2 is FYNNEI. CDR3 in DNA: TGTGCCAGCAGTGATTCTGAGTTGGAGACCCAGTACTTC. It translates to CASSDSELETQYF.

With regard to this clonotype: Little can be read into the size of this beta chain, an off-target read in a library designed for alpha chains. The J gene is TRBJ2-5, the V gene TRBV18; D not certain. Germline V gene data show CDR1 as KGHSH and CDR2 as LQKENI. V was clipped by 6 bases and J by 5 bases, with 13 bases between them. The CDR3 extends over 13 amino acids. CDR3 nucleotide sequence: TGTGCCAGCTCCCACGAATTCGGTGAGACCCAGTACTTC. The encoded protein is CASSHEFGETQYF.

In this sample, this clonotype turned up many times. This beta chain represents an off-target read in a library built for alpha chains; its size is of limited meaning. V usage is TRBV23-1 and J usage is TRBJ2-3; D call uncertain. TRBV23-1 is designated an ORF whose function remains uncertain. V was trimmed by 6 bases and J by 1 base, leaving 11 bases between them. The CDR3 extends over 14 amino acids. The CDR3 sequence: CASRAAPCTDTQYF. DNA for the CDR3: TGCGCCAGCAGGGCAGCGCCCTGCACAGATACGCAGTATTTT.

In regard to this clonotype: With the library built for alpha chains, this beta chain is off target and its frequency is not meaningful. The chain employs TRBV3-1 and TRBJ1-1, with no clear D. Germline CDR1 and CDR2: LGHDT and YNNKEL (reference sequence). The CDR3 length is 13 residues. Trimming took 1 base from V and 1 from J, leaving 4 bases between them. CDR3 sequence (DNA): TGTGCCAGCAGCCAAGCCGCGAACACTGAAGCTTTCTTT. Translating it yields CASSQAANTEAFF.

This clonotype is medium-sized within its sample. Little can be read into the size of this beta chain, an off-target read in a library designed for alpha chains. The chain carries TRBV28 and TRBJ2-5; 11 bases line up with TRBD1. This CDR3 has 15 amino acids. The V gene end was trimmed by 5 bases and the J gene end by 5 bases; junction bases not matched to a gene: 7. Germline CDR1 MDHEN, CDR2 SYDVKM. The CDR3 loop reads CASSVGTGGLETQYF. The CDR3 region has the DNA TGTGCCAGCAGTGTCGGGACAGGGGGTTTGGAGACCCAGTACTTC. Full variable domain (missing parts from reference TRBV28 and TRBJ2-5): DVKVTQSSRYLVKRTGEKVFLECVQDMDHENMFWYRQDPGLGLRLIYFSYDVKMKEKGDIPEGYSVSREKKERFSLILESASTNQTSMYLCASSVGTGGLETQYFGPGTRLLVL.

This clonotype qualifies as hyperexpanded. This beta chain is an unintended read in a library built for alpha chains; its size means little. This chain uses TRBV27 with TRBJ2-5; D gene ambiguous. The CDR3 spans 15 residues. Per germline, CDR1 MNHEY and CDR2 SMNVEV (reference sequence). Trimming cost V 0 bases and J 1 base, with 9 bases left between them. The CDR3 region has the DNA TGTGCCAGCAGTTTATCTGGGATGAGCCAAGAGACCCAGTACTTC. Its protein is CASSLSGMSQETQYF.